The T cell receptor (beta chain) described here comes from a study of shared clonotypes between healthy human individuals. For the study at large: Three plates each covered CD4 naive and memory; CD8 naive two, CD8 memory one.

This CDR3 comprises 14 residues. Germline V gene data show CDR1 as MGHRA and CDR2 as YSYEKL. The V and J ends lost 4 bases and 0 bases respectively, with 9 bases between them. Donors had no recently reported acute infections or vaccinations and were HIV-negative. Sequenced by immunoSEQ multiplex PCR; TCRdb stores in-frame clones only, minus some. The sample records about 380,000 clones, 95% to 97% being singletons. This clonotype was obtained from a man aged 25-40 years in good health. Source material: memory CD8+ T cells sorted from blood. Sample subset: CD45RO+ cells pooled with CCR7-negative TemRA cells. V and J are TRBV4-1 and TRBJ1-1, with D maybe TRBD1 (5 bases). The CDR3 spells CASSRGIMNTEAFF. Here the CDR3 DNA reads TGCGCCAGCAGCCGGGGGATCATGAACACTGAAGCTTTCTTT.